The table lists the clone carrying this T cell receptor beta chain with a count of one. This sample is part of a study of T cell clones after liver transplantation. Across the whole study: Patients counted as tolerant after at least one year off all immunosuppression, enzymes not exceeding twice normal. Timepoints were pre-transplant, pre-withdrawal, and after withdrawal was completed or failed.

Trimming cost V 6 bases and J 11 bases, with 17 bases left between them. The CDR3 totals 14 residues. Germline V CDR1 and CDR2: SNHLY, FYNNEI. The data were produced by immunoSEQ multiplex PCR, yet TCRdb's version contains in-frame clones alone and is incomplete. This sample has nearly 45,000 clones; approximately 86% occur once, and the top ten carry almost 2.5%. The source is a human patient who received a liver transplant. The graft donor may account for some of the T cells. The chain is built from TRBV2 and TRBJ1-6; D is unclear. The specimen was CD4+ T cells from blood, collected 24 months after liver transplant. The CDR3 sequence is CASRKTVYLAPLHF. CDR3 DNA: TGTGCCAGCAGGAAGACCGTTTATCTGGCACCCCTCCACTTT.